This T cell receptor (beta chain) emerged from a study of blood T cell repertoires in COVID-19. At the level of the study: COVID-19 samples from acute and convalescent phases originated in the United States, Italy and Spain. PBMCs, B-cell-depleted T cells, or T cells provided the cDNA or gDNA that made up the material.

Authors' analysis steps: Quantification of nucleated cells was approximated via reference gene primer amplification. Here immunoSEQ multiplex PCR was the method, and the copy in TCRdb shows in-frame clones only, minus some. V and J calls and clone size are as listed in that table; D and trimming were resolved from the DNA. The sample lists around 81,000 clones; approximately 85% were seen once. CDR3 length: 13 residues. The specimen was peripheral blood. This rearrangement joins TRBV21-1 to TRBJ2-2; TRBD2 reflects the table's D call only, with no check against the DNA. TRBV21-1 is a pseudogene locus. This TCR was recovered from a man in his 70s with acute or convalescent COVID-19. CDR3 residues: CASRPAGTGELFF. CDR3 in DNA: TGTGCCAGCAGACCTGCGGGAACCGGGGAGCTGTTTTTT.